This TCR beta chain was recorded in a study of blood T cell repertoires in COVID-19. Overall study context: Researchers got acute and convalescent COVID-19 samples from the United States, Italy and Spain. T cells, B-cell-depleted T cells, or PBMCs supplied cDNA or gDNA.

Original methodology: Reference gene primer amplification gave nucleated cell count estimates. Produced via immunoSEQ multiplex PCR; TCRdb's table is partial and in-frame only. The D gene and trimming were derived from the DNA, and the V and J assignments and clone size from that table. The sample lists some 260,000 clones; roughly 82% were seen once. The CDR3 runs 15 residues. Trimming took 3 bases from V and 1 from J, leaving 12 bases between them. The germline CDR1 and CDR2 sequences are KGHSH and LQKENI. The sequenced sample consisted of peripheral blood. The rearrangement links TRBV18 to TRBJ2-5; TRBD1 might be the D (6 bases). The sequence derives from a woman of 80 years or more with active or convalescent COVID-19. The CDR3 is CASSPRGGAQETQYF. The CDR3 DNA is TGTGCCAGCTCACCGAGAGGGGGAGCCCAAGAGACCCAGTACTTC.